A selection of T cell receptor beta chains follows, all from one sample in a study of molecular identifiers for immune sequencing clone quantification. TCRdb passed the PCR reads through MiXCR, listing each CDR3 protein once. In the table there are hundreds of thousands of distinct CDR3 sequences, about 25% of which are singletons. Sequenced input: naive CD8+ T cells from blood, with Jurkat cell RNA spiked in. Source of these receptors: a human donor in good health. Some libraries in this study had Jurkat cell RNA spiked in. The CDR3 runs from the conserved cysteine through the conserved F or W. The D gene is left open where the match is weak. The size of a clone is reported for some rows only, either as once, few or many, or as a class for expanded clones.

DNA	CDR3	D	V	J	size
TGCGCCAGCAGCCAAGAAAGGGGACAGACGAACACCGGGGAGCTGTTTTTT	CASSQERGQTNTGELFF	TRBD1	TRBV4-3	TRBJ2-2	NA
TGCAGTGCTGACGCGGGGACAGGAAAAGAGACCCAGTACTTC	CSADAGTGKETQYF	TRBD1	TRBV20-1	TRBJ2-5	many
TGTGCCAGCAGCTCCCCTGTACTAGGGATGATCACAGATACGCAGTATTTT	CASSSPVLGMITDTQYF	NA	TRBV7-2	TRBJ2-3	many
TGTGCCAGCAGCCTCAACAGGGAGGGGCGAGAGACCCAGTACTTC	CASSLNREGRETQYF	NA	TRBV7-9	TRBJ2-5	NA
TGCGCCAGCAGCCAAACCGGGACGAACACTGAAGCTTTCTTT	CASSQTGTNTEAFF	NA	TRBV4-3	TRBJ1-1	NA
TGTGCCAGCAGCTTAGGGGGCGGTAAAGCTTTCTTT	CASSLGGGKAFF	NA	TRBV7-9	TRBJ1-1	NA
TGTGCCAGTATCACCCTCGGGGAATCTGGGGCCAACGTCCTGACTTTC	CASITLGESGANVLTF	NA	TRBV7-2	TRBJ2-6	few
TGTGCCAGCAGAGGTTGGCAGGGGCTGAACACCATATATTTT	CASRGWQGLNTIYF	NA	TRBV12-3/TRBV12-4	TRBJ1-3	many
TGTGCCAGCAGTCCCGGTCCTCTCACTGAAGCTTTCTTT	CASSPGPLTEAFF	NA	TRBV6-5	TRBJ1-1	many
TGTGCCAGCAGCTTGGCGGCCCAAGAGACCCGGTACTTC	CASSLAAQETRYF	NA	TRBV7-9	TRBJ2-5	NA
TGTGCCAGCAGTTTGAGTGGGACCGGGGAGCTGTTTTTT	CASSLSGTGELFF	NA	TRBV27	TRBJ2-2	many
TGTGCCAGCAGTCGAAGACGGAGTTGGAACACTGAAGCTTTCTTT	CASSRRRSWNTEAFF	NA	TRBV28	TRBJ1-1	few
TGCAGTGCTAGAGAACGAGGGGGCGGGAGACTTAGCACAGATACGCAGTATTTT	CSARERGGGRLSTDTQYF	NA	TRBV20-1	TRBJ2-3	many
TGCGCCAGCAGACAAGGGCCTGAAGCTTTCTTT	CASRQGPEAFF	NA	TRBV5-1	TRBJ1-1	many
TGTGCCAGCAGCCACGGACAGTTCGAGCAGTACTTC	CASSHGQFEQYF	NA	TRBV5-8	TRBJ2-7	few
TGCAGTGCTAGAGATTGGCCTAGCGGGAGAAGCGAGCAGTACTTC	CSARDWPSGRSEQYF	TRBD2	TRBV20-1	TRBJ2-7	few
TGTGCCAGCAGGGGGGCCGAGCAGTACTTC	CASRGAEQYF	NA	TRBV9	TRBJ2-7	few
TGTGCCAGCAGCCGCGGACACTACTACGAGCAGTACTTC	CASSRGHYYEQYF	NA	TRBV6-2/TRBV6-3	TRBJ2-7	NA
TGTGCCTCGGAGGGGATGTCTGGCACAGATACGCAGTATTTT	CASEGMSGTDTQYF	NA	TRBV30	TRBJ2-3	few
TGTGCCAGCAGCCAGACTAGCGGTGCCACAGATACGCAGTATTTT	CASSQTSGATDTQYF	TRBD2	TRBV4-2	TRBJ2-3	few
TGCGCCAGCAGCCAGAAGATAACGGTGATCACTGAAGCTTTCTTT	CASSQKITVITEAFF	NA	TRBV4-3	TRBJ1-1	NA
TGTGCCAGCAGTTTACCCCGGGACGAGCAGTACTTC	CASSLPRDEQYF	NA	TRBV28	TRBJ2-7	many
TGCGCCAGCAGATCTAGCGGGGGGGGGTCAGATACGCAGTATTTT	CASRSSGGGSDTQYF	TRBD2	TRBV4-1	TRBJ2-3	many
TGTGCCAGCAGTCTCAGGACAGGGGGCGATACGCAGTATTTT	CASSLRTGGDTQYF	TRBD1	TRBV27	TRBJ2-3	few
TGTGCCAGCAGTGAAGCTGCGCCCCAAGTGTTGACCGGGGGTTCACCCCTCCACTTT	CASSEAAPQVLTGGSPLHF	NA	TRBV6-1	TRBJ1-6	few
TGTGCCAGCAGCTGGGACAGGGATTCCTATAATTCACCCCTCCACTTT	CASSWDRDSYNSPLHF	TRBD1	TRBV7-9	TRBJ1-6	NA
TGTGCCAGCAGTTACTACGGAAGAGGGGGAAGGTCCGGGGAGCTGTTTTTT	CASSYYGRGGRSGELFF	NA	TRBV6-5	TRBJ2-2	few
TGTGCCAGCAGTGATGGGTACAGTGGCTACAATGAGCAGTTCTTC	CASSDGYSGYNEQFF	NA	TRBV6-1	TRBJ2-1	NA
TGTGCCACTCAGGGGGCGGGACACCAGCCCCAGCATTTT	CATQGAGHQPQHF	TRBD1	TRBV10-3	TRBJ1-5	few
TGTGCCAGCAGTAACCCGACAGGGATTGTGTATGGCTCCACCTTC	CASSNPTGIVYGSTF	TRBD1	TRBV6-2/TRBV6-3	TRBJ1-2	few
TGTGCCAGCAGTTACGGGACGCCCCCTAACTATGGCTACACCTTC	CASSYGTPPNYGYTF	NA	TRBV6-5	TRBJ1-2	many
TGTGCCAGCCAACCCTCTATACAAGAGCCCCAGTACTTC	CASQPSIQEPQYF	NA	TRBV2	TRBJ2-5	few
TGTGCCAGCAGTTCTTTTGCGGGCTACGAGCAGTACTTC	CASSSFAGYEQYF	NA	TRBV28	TRBJ2-7	many
TGTGCCAGCAGCTTATGGGGCGACGGCTGCACCTTC	CASSLWGDGCTF	NA	TRBV7-6	TRBJ1-2	NA
TGTGCCAGCAGTTTAATTAACCGGGAGCTGTTTTTT	CASSLINRELFF	NA	TRBV27	TRBJ2-2	NA
TGTGCCAGCAGCTTAACCCGGACAGGGAGCTCCTACAATGAGCAGTTCTTC	CASSLTRTGSSYNEQFF	TRBD1	TRBV11-3	TRBJ2-1	NA
TGTGCCACCAAGGGGCAGGTGAACACTGAAGCTTTCTTT	CATKGQVNTEAFF	NA	TRBV2	TRBJ1-1	NA
TGTGCCAGCAGCGACACGGAGAACTCCTACGAGCGGTACTTC	CASSDTENSYERYF	NA	TRBV7-8	TRBJ2-7	NA
TGCAGCGTTGAAGTCCCGGGACAGAGCTCCTACGAGCAGTACTTC	CSVEVPGQSSYEQYF	TRBD1	TRBV29-1	TRBJ2-7	NA
TGTGCCAGCAGTGAATATGGGGGAGGGGATACGCAGTATTTT	CASSEYGGGDTQYF	TRBD2	TRBV25-1	TRBJ2-3	NA
TGTGCCAGCAGCTTAGCGGGACAGGGTTTCTATGAGCAGTTCTTC	CASSLAGQGFYEQFF	TRBD1	TRBV5-6	TRBJ2-1	few
TGCGCCAGCAGCTTGGCGCGGGAGAACACTGAAGCTTTCTTT	CASSLARENTEAFF	NA	TRBV5-1	TRBJ1-1	many
TGTGCCAGCAGACGCGATGAGGGGGCCCCCTACGAGCAGTACTTC	CASRRDEGAPYEQYF	TRBD1	TRBV7-2	TRBJ2-7	many
TGTGCCAGCAGCGAACAGGGACTCGAGCAGTTCTTC	CASSEQGLEQFF	NA	TRBV7-9	TRBJ2-1	few
TGCGCCAGCAGCCCCGCAGGGCTCGAGCAGTACTTC	CASSPAGLEQYF	NA	TRBV5-1	TRBJ2-7	many
TGTGCCAGCAGTGAAGCGCCGGTAGCGGGGACCTACGAGCAGTACTTC	CASSEAPVAGTYEQYF	TRBD2	TRBV2	TRBJ2-7	NA
TGTGCCAGCAGGGGGAGACTAGAAGGCAACACCGGGGAGCTGTTTTTT	CASRGRLEGNTGELFF	NA	TRBV7-3	TRBJ2-2	few
TGTGCCAGCAGTTTATCTAGGCAGGGGTATCAGCCCCAGCATTTT	CASSLSRQGYQPQHF	NA	TRBV28	TRBJ1-5	many
TGCGCCAGCAGCCAAGAGATGGCAGGGTCCTACGAGCAGTACTTC	CASSQEMAGSYEQYF	NA	TRBV4-1	TRBJ2-7	NA